One and the same sample provided the 27 T cell receptor beta chains below, sequenced in a study of naive and memory T cell subsets. An equimolar mix of two oligonucleotides served as the beta constant-region primer for TRBC1 and TRBC2. TCRdb analysed the UMI-ligation and nested PCR reads with MiXCR anew, one entry per CDR3 protein. This sample yields 77,000 or so distinct CDR3 sequences, of which around 13% are seen a single time; 0.9% to 1% belongs to the top ten. The sample taken for sequencing was central memory CD4+ T cells from blood. These receptors all come from a human donor in good health.

There are a few counts of this clonotype. The rearrangement links TRBV10-3 to TRBJ2-7, with 8 bases aligning to TRBD2. V lost 0 bases, J lost 2 bases, and 9 bases stayed unmatched. The CDR3 has 17 residues. In germline, CDR1 is ENHRY, CDR2 SYGVKD. The CDR3: CAISESRGLAGTYEQYF. For the CDR3, the DNA is TGTGCCATCAGTGAGTCCCGGGGCCTAGCGGGCACCTACGAGCAGTACTTC.

The chain recombines TRBV5-5 with TRBJ2-5; 12 positions match TRBD2. V dropped 4 bases and J dropped 4; count of bases not matched to a gene: 5. Germline loops: CDR1 SGHKS, CDR2 YYEKEE (reference sequence). The CDR3 sequence is 15 residues long. CDR3 nucleotides: TGTGCCAGCAGCCCGTGGACTAGCGGGATAGAGACCCAGTACTTC. Translating gives CASSPWTSGIETQYF.

V and J are TRBV5-6 and TRBJ2-3; D may be TRBD2 (8 bases). The CDR3 spans 17 residues. Trimming took off 5 bases at V and 4 bases at J, with 23 bases between the two ends. Germline CDR1 and CDR2: SGHDT and YYEEEE. CDR3 in amino acids: CASRRGPGGGRSDTQYF. The CDR3 DNA follows: TGTGCCAGCAGAAGGGGGCCCGGAGGCGGGAGGTCAGATACGCAGTATTTT.

This clonotype has ten or more counts. The V and J genes are TRBV4-1 and TRBJ1-2; possible D gene TRBD1, 5 bases. This CDR3 has 15 amino acids. Germline CDR1 MGHRA, CDR2 YSYEKL. Trimming took 0 bases from V and 8 from J, leaving 16 bases between them. The chain's CDR3 is CASSQEAGAYRGYTF. The CDR3 DNA reads TGCGCCAGCAGCCAAGAGGCCGGGGCGTATCGAGGCTACACCTTC.

This clonotype was observed a few times. The rearrangement uses TRBV11-1 and TRBJ2-7; 8 nucleotides agree with TRBD2. After removal of 2 bases from V and 3 bases from J, the junction contained 3 bases not matched to a gene. Germline values: CDR1 SGHAT, CDR2 FQDESV (reference sequence). The CDR3 consists of 14 residues. The CDR3 reads CASSLLAGHYEQYF. CDR3 DNA sequence: TGTGCCAGCAGCTTACTAGCGGGCCACTACGAGCAGTACTTC.

V is TRBV20-1 and J is TRBJ1-1; possible D gene TRBD1, 6 bases. The V gene lost 6 bases and the J gene lost 5 bases, with 16 bases spanning the gap. The germline gives CDR1 DFQATT, CDR2 SNEGSKA (reference sequence). There are 13 residues in the CDR3. CDR3 bases: TGCAGTGCCAAAGGGGGTGTGATAACTGAAGCTTTCTTT. Its protein is CSAKGGVITEAFF.

The chain has TRBV24-1 and TRBJ2-3; D gene ambiguous. Germline CDR1 is KGHDR and CDR2 is SFDVKD. V lost 5 bases to trimming and J lost 0 bases, with 8 bases between them. The CDR3 contains 14 residues. The CDR3 loop is CATSAAGSTDTQYF. The CDR3 nucleotides are TGTGCCACCAGTGCGGCTGGGAGCACAGATACGCAGTATTTT.

This clonotype was seen a handful of times. The CDR3 DNA reads as TGTGCCAGCAGCTTATTACAGGGGGCTAGCAATTCACCCCTCCACTTT. The encoded protein is CASSLLQGASNSPLHF. V gene TRBV7-2 combines with J gene TRBJ1-6; 9 nucleotides align to TRBD1. Germline assignment: CDR1 SGHTA and CDR2 FQGNSA. Trimming at V came to 2 bases and at J to 7 bases, leaving 6 bases not matched to a gene. The CDR3 loop spans 16 amino acids.

This clonotype has only a few counts. The chain uses TRBV6-5 and TRBJ2-1, with 13 bases lining up with TRBD2. V trimming: 5 bases; J trimming: 6 bases; junction bases outside the gene matches: 4. The CDR3 is 15 residues long. Per germline, CDR1 MNHEY and CDR2 SVGAGI. The CDR3 DNA follows: TGTGCCAGCAGTCGCGGGACTAGCGGGATCAATGAGCAGTTCTTC. This codes for CASSRGTSGINEQFF.

This CDR3 is CASSPGTSKNIQYF. DNA for the CDR3: TGTGCCAGCAGCCCCGGGACAAGCAAAAACATTCAGTACTTC. The V and J genes are TRBV28 and TRBJ2-4; tentative D call: TRBD1 (6 bases). Germline values: CDR1 MDHEN, CDR2 SYDVKM. V was trimmed by 6 bases and J by 3 bases, leaving 12 bases between them. The CDR3 runs 14 residues.

This clonotype was observed a handful of times. The chain joins TRBV20-1 to TRBJ2-2, with D unresolved. The CDR3 is 12 amino acids. The V gene lost 3 bases and the J gene lost 6 bases, with 8 bases spanning the gap. In germline, CDR1 is DFQATT, CDR2 SNEGSKA (reference sequence). CDR3 residues: CSASTNAGELFF. Written as DNA, the CDR3 is TGCAGTGCTAGCACAAACGCCGGGGAGCTGTTTTTT.

This clonotype was seen a handful of times. The V gene is TRBV4-2, the J gene TRBJ2-1; 7 bases map to TRBD2. V trimming: 3 bases; J trimming: 5 bases; junction bases outside the gene matches: 10. The CDR3 consists of 16 residues. In germline, CDR1 is LGHNA, CDR2 YNFKEQ. CDR3 bases: TGTGCCAGCAGCCATCTAAGGCTAGCGGCAGACAATGAGCAGTTCTTC. As protein: CASSHLRLAADNEQFF.

The table lists this clonotype with a few counts. CDR3 protein: CASSQAGTGDGYTF. CDR3 nucleotide sequence: TGTGCCAGCAGCCAAGCTGGGACAGGGGATGGCTACACCTTC. The V gene is TRBV4-2, the J gene TRBJ1-2, with 10 bases lining up with TRBD1. Germline trimming cut 1 base from V and 6 bases from J; bases unmatched to any gene: 2. The CDR3 is made up of 14 amino acids. The germline CDR1 and CDR2 sequences are LGHNA and YNFKEQ.

This clonotype was detected a few times. The rearrangement links TRBV3-1 to TRBJ2-1; D is ambiguous. V was shortened by 4 bases and J by 7 bases, with 11 bases between the two germline ends. Germline V gene data show CDR1 as LGHDT and CDR2 as YNNKEL (reference sequence). This CDR3 is built from 13 residues. CDR3 amino acids: CASSLGFRNEQFF. CDR3 DNA sequence: TGTGCCAGCAGCCTGGGGTTTCGGAATGAGCAGTTCTTC.

This clonotype has just one count. The rearrangement joins TRBV7-8 to TRBJ2-3, with D hard to call. The length of the CDR3 is 15 residues. Germline V lookup: CDR1 SGHVS, CDR2 FQNEAQ. The V end was cut by 5 bases, the J end by 4 bases, with 16 bases between. The CDR3 is CASSLWSVVADTQYF. Here the CDR3 DNA reads TGTGCCAGCAGCCTCTGGTCAGTTGTGGCAGATACGCAGTATTTT.

The sample holds many counts of this clonotype. The chain combines TRBV7-2 with TRBJ2-1, with a weak D call TRBD2 (6 bases). The V end was cut by 1 base, the J end by 7 bases, with 14 bases between. Germline values: CDR1 SGHTA, CDR2 FQGNSA. The CDR3 covers 15 residues. CDR3 DNA sequence: TGTGCCAGCAGCTTAGACCTAGCGTACTTAAATGAGCAGTTCTTC. Translation gives CASSLDLAYLNEQFF.

CDR3 in amino acids: CASSLTSLAGGEKTQYF. The CDR3 DNA reads as TGTGCCAGCAGCTTAACGTCCCTAGCGGGAGGTGAAAAGACCCAGTACTTC. V and J are TRBV7-2 and TRBJ2-5, with 11 nucleotides matching TRBD2. The CDR3 spans 17 residues. Germline-derived CDR1 and CDR2 are SGHTA and FQGNSA. The trim removed 2 bases at V and 6 bases at J, leaving 11 bases unmatched.

In this sample, this clonotype turned up a few times. This chain joins TRBV2 and TRBJ2-1; 9 bases agree with TRBD2. This CDR3 contains 16 residues. V was pared by 4 bases and J by 2 bases, with 6 bases of the junction left unmatched. Germline-derived CDR1 and CDR2 are SNHLY and FYNNEI. This chain's CDR3 is CASSGGAGGTYNEQFF. DNA of the CDR3: TGTGCCAGCAGTGGGGGAGCGGGAGGAACCTACAATGAGCAGTTCTTC.

A few counts support this clonotype. The V call is TRBV6-5, the J call TRBJ2-5; D is perhaps TRBD1 or TRBD2 (6 bases each). V was shortened by 5 bases and J by 2 bases, with 12 bases between the two germline ends. Germline CDR1 is MNHEY and CDR2 is SVGAGI. This CDR3 comprises 14 residues. The CDR3 protein is CASSTTGTQETQYF. CDR3 DNA: TGTGCCAGCAGTACCACAGGGACTCAAGAGACCCAGTACTTC.

This clonotype was detected many times. The chain is built from TRBV7-2 and TRBJ1-5, with D possibly being TRBD1 (5 bases). Deletions cut 0 bases from V and 11 bases from J, with 11 bases between. CDR3 length: 13 amino acids. Germline lookup yields CDR1 SGHTA and CDR2 FQGNSA. Here the CDR3 DNA reads TGTGCCAGCAGCTTAGCCCCTCCGGGGGCCCAGCATTTT. Protein product: CASSLAPPGAQHF.

The chain recombines TRBV5-1 with TRBJ2-3; perhaps TRBD1 as D (7 bases). The V end lost 1 base, the J end lost 0 bases, and 15 bases lay between the germline ends. This CDR3 has 17 residues. Germline V gene lookup returns CDR1 SGHRS and CDR2 YFSETQ. CDR3 bases: TGCGCCAGCAGCTTGAGGGGGGACAGTCTTAGCACAGATACGCAGTATTTT. Protein sequence: CASSLRGDSLSTDTQYF.

This clonotype was seen a handful of times. The chain has TRBV11-2 and TRBJ2-3; unclear D gene. The CDR3 extends over 15 amino acids. Germline V gene data show CDR1 as SGHAT and CDR2 as FQNNGV. V was trimmed by 3 bases and J by 1 base, leaving 11 bases between them. CDR3 bases: TGTGCCAGCAGCTTTATAACCGGACGCACAGATACGCAGTATTTT. Translated, it gives CASSFITGRTDTQYF.

In its sample, this clonotype was seen many times. The J gene is TRBJ2-2, the V gene TRBV24-1; D possibly uses TRBD1 or TRBD2 (5 bases each). V was clipped by 0 bases and J by 3 bases, with 16 bases between them. CDR1 and CDR2 from the germline V gene are KGHDR and SFDVKD. This CDR3 comprises 18 residues. The CDR3 is CATSDLGRGPRDTGELFF. CDR3 nucleotides: TGTGCCACCAGTGATTTGGGACGGGGACCCCGGGACACCGGGGAGCTGTTTTTT.

In this sample, this clonotype turned up many times. The rearrangement joins TRBV5-1 to TRBJ2-7; perhaps TRBD1 as D (5 bases). The germline gives CDR1 SGHRS, CDR2 YFSETQ. The CDR3 is 14 amino acids. V shed 0 bases and J shed 5 bases, with 12 bases lying between them. In nucleotides, the CDR3 is TGCGCCAGCAGCTTGGACAGGTTATGGAACGAGCAGTACTTC. It specifies CASSLDRLWNEQYF.

This clonotype showed up just a few times. The rearrangement links TRBV4-2 to TRBJ2-5, with D possibly matching TRBD2 (6 bases). This CDR3 has 15 residues. Trimming stripped 0 bases from V and 5 bases from J, with 13 bases between. Germline V gives CDR1 LGHNA, CDR2 YNFKEQ. This CDR3 is CASSQDRGAEETQYF. The CDR3, as DNA: TGTGCCAGCAGCCAAGATCGCGGGGCGGAGGAGACCCAGTACTTC.

This clonotype has just a few counts. V usage is TRBV18 and J usage is TRBJ2-3, with D possibly called TRBD1 or TRBD2 (5 bases each). Per the germline V gene, CDR1 is KGHSH and CDR2 is LQKENI. The CDR3 covers 15 residues. Trimming removed 3 bases from V and 0 bases from J, with 10 bases in between. CDR3 DNA sequence: TGTGCCAGCTCACCCCCGGGACGGAGCACAGATACGCAGTATTTT. It specifies CASSPPGRSTDTQYF.

Many counts were recorded for this clonotype. The V gene is TRBV5-1, the J gene TRBJ2-5; unclear D gene. The germline V and J ends were trimmed by 0 bases and 2 bases, with 8 bases remaining between them. CDR1 is SGHRS and CDR2 is YFSETQ in the germline V gene. The CDR3 is made up of 14 amino acids. As DNA, the CDR3 is TGCGCCAGCAGCTTGGCCGTGCAGCAAGAGACCCAGTACTTC. It codes for CASSLAVQQETQYF.